Here is one T cell receptor beta chain with its context. Its antigen is not known. These data are taken from a study of shared clonotypes between healthy human individuals. The study, taken as a whole, reports: Non-shared clonotypes had lower generation probabilities than those shared by all four donors.

Researchers divided each subset's genomic DNA evenly across several immunoSEQ plates. Sequencing was performed with immunoSEQ multiplex PCR; in TCRdb, only in-frame clones are kept and a portion is missing. The sample yields roughly 2,300,000 clones, about 90% seen once. The receptor comes from a man aged 18 to 30 in good health. Some clones in this sample may be carry-over from other donors' samples. The sample taken for sequencing was naive CD4+ T cells from PBMCs. Noted subset: CD45RA+ positively selected.

The CDR3 DNA is TGTGCCAGCAGTCAGGACAGGGGGCGAAATCAGCCCCAGCATTTT. Translation gives CASSQDRGRNQPQHF. The J gene is TRBJ1-5, the V gene TRBV28; 11 bases map to TRBD1. Germline CDR1 MDHEN, CDR2 SYDVKM. V was pared by 5 bases and J by 4 bases, with 4 bases of the junction left unmatched. The CDR3 totals 15 residues. Looking up the rest from reference TRBV28 and TRBJ1-5 gives the full variable domain: DVKVTQSSRYLVKRTGEKVFLECVQDMDHENMFWYRQDPGLGLRLIYFSYDVKMKEKGDIPEGYSVSREKKERFSLILESASTNQTSMYLCASSQDRGRNQPQHFGDGTRLSIL.